The clone carrying this T cell receptor beta chain was seen more than once but under ten times. Antigen: not known. The sample contains more than one DNA sequence encoding this CDR3. The source of the sample is a study of cytomegalovirus exposure and HLA in healthy donors. Using immunoSEQ multiplex PCR, the repertoire was profiled, and TCRdb retains in-frame clones only, with some absent. Of approximately 300,000 clones listed, around 90% are singletons. The germline V gene has CDR1 DFQATT and CDR2 SNEGSKA (reference sequence). The CDR3 extends over 10 amino acids. The V and J ends lost 5 bases and 4 bases respectively, with 5 bases between them. Findings and caveats of the study: For most TCR sequences rarity was the rule, although some public TCRs occurred in many donors. As was reported, the classifier diagnosed cytomegalovirus status with high specificity and sensitivity.

Material for sequencing was PBMCs. The chain has TRBV20-1 and TRBJ2-5, with D unresolved. This clonotype was sampled from a woman aged 25 to 39 in good health and CMV-seropositive. The CDR3 is CSAGVETQYF. The DNA of the CDR3 is TGCAGTGCTGGTGTAGAGACCCAGTACTTC.